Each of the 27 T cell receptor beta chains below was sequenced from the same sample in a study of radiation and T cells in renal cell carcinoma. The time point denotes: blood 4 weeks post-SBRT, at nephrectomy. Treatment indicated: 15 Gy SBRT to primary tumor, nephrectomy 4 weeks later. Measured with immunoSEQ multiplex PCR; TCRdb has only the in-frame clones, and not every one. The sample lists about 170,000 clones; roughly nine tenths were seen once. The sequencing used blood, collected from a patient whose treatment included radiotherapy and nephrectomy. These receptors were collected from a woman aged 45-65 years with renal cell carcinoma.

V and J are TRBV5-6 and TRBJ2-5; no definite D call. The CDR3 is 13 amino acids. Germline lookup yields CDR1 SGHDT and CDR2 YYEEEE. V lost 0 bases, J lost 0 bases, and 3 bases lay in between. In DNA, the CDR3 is TGTGCCAGCAGCTTGGTATACCAAGAGACCCAGTACTTC. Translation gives CASSLVYQETQYF.

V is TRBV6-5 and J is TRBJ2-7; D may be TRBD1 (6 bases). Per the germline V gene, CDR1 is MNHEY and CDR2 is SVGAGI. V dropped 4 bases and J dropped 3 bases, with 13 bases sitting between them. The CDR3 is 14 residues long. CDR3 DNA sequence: TGTGCCAGCAGTTTAGGGGGTAGTATCTACGAGCAGTACTTC. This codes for CASSLGGSIYEQYF.

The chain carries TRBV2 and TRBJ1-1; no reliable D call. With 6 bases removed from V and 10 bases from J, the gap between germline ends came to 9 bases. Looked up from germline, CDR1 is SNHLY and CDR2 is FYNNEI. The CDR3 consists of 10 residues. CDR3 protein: CASRDLLAFF. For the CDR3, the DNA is TGTGCCAGCAGGGACCTCTTAGCTTTCTTT.

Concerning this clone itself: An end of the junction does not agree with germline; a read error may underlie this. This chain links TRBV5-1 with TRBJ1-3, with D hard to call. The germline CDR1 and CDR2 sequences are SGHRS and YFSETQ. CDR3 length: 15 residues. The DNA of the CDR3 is TGCGCCAGCAGCTCAGCCGGGTCCCCTGGGAACACCATATATTTT. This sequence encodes CASSSAGSPGNTIYF.

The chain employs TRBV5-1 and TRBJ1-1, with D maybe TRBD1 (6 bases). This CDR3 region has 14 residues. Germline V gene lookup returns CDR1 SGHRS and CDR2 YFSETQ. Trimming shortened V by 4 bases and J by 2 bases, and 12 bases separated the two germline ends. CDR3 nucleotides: TGCGCCAGCAGCCTTACACAGGGCAACACTGAAGCTTTCTTT. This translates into CASSLTQGNTEAFF.

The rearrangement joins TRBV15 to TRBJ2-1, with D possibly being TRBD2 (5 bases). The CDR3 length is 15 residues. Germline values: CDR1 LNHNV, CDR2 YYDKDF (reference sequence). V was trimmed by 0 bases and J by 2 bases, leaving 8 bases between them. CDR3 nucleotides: TGTGCCACCAGCAGAGAACTAGGACCCTACAATGAGCAGTTCTTC. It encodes CATSRELGPYNEQFF. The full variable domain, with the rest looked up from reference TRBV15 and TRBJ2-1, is DAMVIQNPRYQVTQFGKPVTLSCSQTLNHNVMYWYQQKSSQAPKLLFHYYDKDFNNEADTPDNFQSRRPNTSFCFLDIRSPGLGDTAMYLCATSRELGPYNEQFFGPGTRLTVL.

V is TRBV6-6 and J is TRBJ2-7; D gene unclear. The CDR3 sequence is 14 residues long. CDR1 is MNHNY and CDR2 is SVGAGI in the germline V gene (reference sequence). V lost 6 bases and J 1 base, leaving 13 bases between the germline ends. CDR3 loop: CASRLTTESYEQYF. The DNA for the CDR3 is TGTGCCAGCAGACTTACAACGGAATCCTACGAGCAGTACTTC.

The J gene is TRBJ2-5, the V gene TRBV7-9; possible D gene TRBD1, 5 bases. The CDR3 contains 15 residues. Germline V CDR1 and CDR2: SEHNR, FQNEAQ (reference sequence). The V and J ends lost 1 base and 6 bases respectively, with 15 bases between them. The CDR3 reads CASSLEGSGSKTQYF. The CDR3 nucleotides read TGTGCCAGCAGCTTAGAGGGTTCAGGGTCCAAGACCCAGTACTTC. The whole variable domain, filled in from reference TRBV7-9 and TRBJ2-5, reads DTGVSQNPRHKITKRGQNVTFRCDPISEHNRLYWYRQTLGQGPEFLTYFQNEAQLEKSRLLSDRFSAERPKGSFSTLEIQRTEQGDSAMYLCASSLEGSGSKTQYFGPGTRLLVL.

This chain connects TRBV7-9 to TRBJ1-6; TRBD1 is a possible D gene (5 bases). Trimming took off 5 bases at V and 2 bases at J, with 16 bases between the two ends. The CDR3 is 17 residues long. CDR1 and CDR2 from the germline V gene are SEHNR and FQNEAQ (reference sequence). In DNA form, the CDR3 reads TGTGCCAGCAGCCCCGGGAGGGGTGGGCCCTATAATTCACCCCTCCACTTT. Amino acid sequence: CASSPGRGGPYNSPLHF. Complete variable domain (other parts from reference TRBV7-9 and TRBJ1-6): DTGVSQNPRHKITKRGQNVTFRCDPISEHNRLYWYRQTLGQGPEFLTYFQNEAQLEKSRLLSDRFSAERPKGSFSTLEIQRTEQGDSAMYLCASSPGRGGPYNSPLHFGNGTRLTVT.

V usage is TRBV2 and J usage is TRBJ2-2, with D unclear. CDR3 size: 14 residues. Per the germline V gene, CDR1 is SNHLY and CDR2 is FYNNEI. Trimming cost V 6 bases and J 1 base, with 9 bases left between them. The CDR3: CASRELGNTGELFF. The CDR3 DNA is TGTGCCAGCAGGGAGCTGGGGAACACCGGGGAGCTGTTTTTT. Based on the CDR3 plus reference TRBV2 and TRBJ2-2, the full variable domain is EPEVTQTPSHQVTQMGQEVILRCVPISNHLYFYWYRQILGQKVEFLVSFYNNEISEKSEIFDDQFSVERPDGSNFTLKIRSTKLEDSAMYFCASRELGNTGELFFGEGSRLTVL.

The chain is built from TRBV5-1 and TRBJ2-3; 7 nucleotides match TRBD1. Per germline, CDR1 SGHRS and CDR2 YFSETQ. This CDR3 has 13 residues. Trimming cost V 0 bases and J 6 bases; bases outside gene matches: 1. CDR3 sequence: CASSLGTGDTQYF. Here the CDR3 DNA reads TGCGCCAGCAGCTTGGGGACAGGCGATACGCAGTATTTT.

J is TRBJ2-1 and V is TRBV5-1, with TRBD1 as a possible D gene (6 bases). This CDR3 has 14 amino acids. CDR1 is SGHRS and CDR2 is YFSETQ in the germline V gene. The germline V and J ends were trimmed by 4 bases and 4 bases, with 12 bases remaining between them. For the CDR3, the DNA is TGCGCCAGCAGCCTCGGGACACAGTACAATGAGCAGTTCTTC. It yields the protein CASSLGTQYNEQFF.

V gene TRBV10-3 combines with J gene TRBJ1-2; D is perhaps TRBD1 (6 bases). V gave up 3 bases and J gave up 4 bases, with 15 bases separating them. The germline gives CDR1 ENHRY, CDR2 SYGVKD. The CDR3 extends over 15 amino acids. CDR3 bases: TGTGCCATCAGTGATTTTGGGGGCGACCTCTATGGCTACACCTTC. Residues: CAISDFGGDLYGYTF.

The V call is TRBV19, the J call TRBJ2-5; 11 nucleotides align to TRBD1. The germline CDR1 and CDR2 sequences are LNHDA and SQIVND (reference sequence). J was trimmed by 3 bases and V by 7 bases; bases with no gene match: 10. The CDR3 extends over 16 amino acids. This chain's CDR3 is CASNTGTGGWEETQYF. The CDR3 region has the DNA TGTGCCAGTAATACCGGGACAGGGGGTTGGGAAGAGACCCAGTACTTC.

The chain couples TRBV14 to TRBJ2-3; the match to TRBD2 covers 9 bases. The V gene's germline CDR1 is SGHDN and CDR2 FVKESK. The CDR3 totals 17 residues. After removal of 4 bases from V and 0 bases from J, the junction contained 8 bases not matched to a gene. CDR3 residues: CASSLHSSGASTDTQYF. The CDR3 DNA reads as TGTGCCAGCAGCCTGCACTCTAGCGGGGCGAGCACAGATACGCAGTATTTT.

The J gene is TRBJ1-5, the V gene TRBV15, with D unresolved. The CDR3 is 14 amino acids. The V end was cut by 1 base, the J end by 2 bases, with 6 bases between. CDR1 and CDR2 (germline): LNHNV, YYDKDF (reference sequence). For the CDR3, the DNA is TGTGCCACCAGCAGAGTGTGGGGCAATCAGCCCCAGCATTTT. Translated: CATSRVWGNQPQHF. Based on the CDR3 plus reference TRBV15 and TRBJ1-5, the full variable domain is DAMVIQNPRYQVTQFGKPVTLSCSQTLNHNVMYWYQQKSSQAPKLLFHYYDKDFNNEADTPDNFQSRRPNTSFCFLDIRSPGLGDTAMYLCATSRVWGNQPQHFGDGTRLSIL.

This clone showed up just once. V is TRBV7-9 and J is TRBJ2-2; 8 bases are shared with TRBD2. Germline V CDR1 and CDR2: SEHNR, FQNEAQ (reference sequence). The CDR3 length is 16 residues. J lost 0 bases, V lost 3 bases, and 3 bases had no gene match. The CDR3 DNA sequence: TGTGCCAGCAGCTTTAGCGGGGAAACGAACACCGGGGAGCTGTTTTTT. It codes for CASSFSGETNTGELFF.

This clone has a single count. This CDR3 is CASLRGADTGELFF. The DNA for the CDR3 is TGTGCCAGCCTCAGGGGGGCTGACACCGGGGAGCTGTTTTTT. The chain combines TRBV7-2 with TRBJ2-2; a weak D match, TRBD1 (7 bases). Looked up from germline, CDR1 is SGHTA and CDR2 is FQGNSA. Trimming left V 8 bases short and J 3 bases short, with 13 bases between. The CDR3 consists of 14 residues.

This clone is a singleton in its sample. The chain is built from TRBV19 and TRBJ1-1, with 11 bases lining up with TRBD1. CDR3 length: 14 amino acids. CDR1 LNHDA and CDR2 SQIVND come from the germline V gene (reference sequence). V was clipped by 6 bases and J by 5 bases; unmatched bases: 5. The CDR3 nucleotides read TGTGCCAGTAGGCTGGACAGGGGGCGGACTGAAGCTTTCTTT. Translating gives CASRLDRGRTEAFF. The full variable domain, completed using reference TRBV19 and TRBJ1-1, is DGGITQSPKYLFRKEGQNVTLSCEQNLNHDAMYWYRQDPGQGLRLIYYSQIVNDFQKGDIAEGYSVSREKKESFPLTVTSAQKNPTAFYLCASRLDRGRTEAFFGQGTRLTVV.

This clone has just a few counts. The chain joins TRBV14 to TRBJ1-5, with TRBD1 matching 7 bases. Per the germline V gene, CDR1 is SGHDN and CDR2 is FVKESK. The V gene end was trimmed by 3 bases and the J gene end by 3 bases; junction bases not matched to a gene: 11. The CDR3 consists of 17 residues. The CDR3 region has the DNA TGTGCCAGCAGCCACTGGACAGGATCCGGCAACAATCAGCCCCAGCATTTT. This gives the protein CASSHWTGSGNNQPQHF.

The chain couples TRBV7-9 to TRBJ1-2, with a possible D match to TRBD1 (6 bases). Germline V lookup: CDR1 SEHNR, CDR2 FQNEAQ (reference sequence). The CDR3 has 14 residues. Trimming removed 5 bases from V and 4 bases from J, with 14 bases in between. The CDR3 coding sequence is TGTGCCAGCAGCGCGTCTACAGGGAGCTATGGCTACACCTTC. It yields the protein CASSASTGSYGYTF.

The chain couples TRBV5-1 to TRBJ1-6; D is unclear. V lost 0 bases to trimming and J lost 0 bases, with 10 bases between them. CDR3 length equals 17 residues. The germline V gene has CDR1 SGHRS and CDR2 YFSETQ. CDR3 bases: TGCGCCAGCAGCTTGGGGGCAGTAAGCTCCTATAATTCACCCCTCCACTTT. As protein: CASSLGAVSSYNSPLHF.

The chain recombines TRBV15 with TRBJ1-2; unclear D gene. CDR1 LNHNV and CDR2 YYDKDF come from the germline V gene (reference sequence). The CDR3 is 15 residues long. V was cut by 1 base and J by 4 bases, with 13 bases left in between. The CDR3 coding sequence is TGTGCCACCAGCAGAGGGTGGGAAGACCTCTATGGCTACACCTTC. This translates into CATSRGWEDLYGYTF.

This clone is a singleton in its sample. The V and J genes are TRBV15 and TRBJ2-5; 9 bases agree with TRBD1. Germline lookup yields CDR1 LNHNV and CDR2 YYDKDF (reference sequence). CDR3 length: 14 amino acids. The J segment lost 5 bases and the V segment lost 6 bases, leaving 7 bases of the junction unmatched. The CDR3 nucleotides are TGTGCCACCAGACACAGGGGGCAGGGTGAGACCCAGTACTTC. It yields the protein CATRHRGQGETQYF.

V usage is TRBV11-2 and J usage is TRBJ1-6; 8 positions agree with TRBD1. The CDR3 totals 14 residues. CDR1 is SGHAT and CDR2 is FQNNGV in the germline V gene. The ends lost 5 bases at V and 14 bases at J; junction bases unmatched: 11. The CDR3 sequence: CASSVGTGRLALHF. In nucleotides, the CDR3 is TGTGCCAGCAGCGTCGGGACAGGTCGGTTAGCCCTCCACTTT.

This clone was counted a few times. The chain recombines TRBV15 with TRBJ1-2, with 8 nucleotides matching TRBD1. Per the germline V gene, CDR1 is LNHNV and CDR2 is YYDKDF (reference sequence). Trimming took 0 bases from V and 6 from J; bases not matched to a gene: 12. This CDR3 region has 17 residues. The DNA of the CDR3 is TGTGCCACCAGCAGAGATTCATATGAGACAGGGGTGGATGGCTACACCTTC. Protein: CATSRDSYETGVDGYTF.

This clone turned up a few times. DNA of the CDR3: TGCAGCGTTGGGGCGGGGGCCGAGAATGAAAAACTGTTTTTT. Translated: CSVGAGAENEKLFF. The chain recombines TRBV29-1 with TRBJ1-4; the D gene is possibly TRBD1 (6 bases). V lost 4 bases, J lost 5 bases, and 14 bases lay in between. This CDR3 spans 14 amino acids. The germline V gene has CDR1 SQVTM and CDR2 ANQGSEA.